One T cell receptor (beta chain) is described in this entry. Original processing notes: Amplifying reference gene primers gave estimates of nucleated cell counts. Sequencing used immunoSEQ multiplex PCR; TCRdb keeps in-frame clones, though not all of them. D and trimming come from the DNA, and the V and J calls and clone size come from that table. The table records fewer than 200,000 clones, around 80% of them present only once. These data come from a study of blood T cell repertoires in COVID-19. In the study overall: COVID-19 samples from acute and convalescent phases originated in the United States, Italy and Spain. The analysed material was cDNA or gDNA that came from T cells, B-cell-depleted T cells, or PBMCs.

Trimming cost V 0 bases and J 4 bases, with 18 bases left between them. The germline gives CDR1 LGHDT, CDR2 YNNKEL (reference sequence). The length of the CDR3 is 17 residues. The sample comprised peripheral blood. The chain carries TRBV3-1 (or the pseudogene TRBV3-2) and TRBJ1-2; D is unresolved. The sequence derives from a man aged 60-69 years with acute or convalescent COVID-19. The CDR3 DNA reads TGTGCCAGCAGCCAAGATTACACTAGGGTAACGTCCTATGGCTACACCTTC. Its translation is CASSQDYTRVTSYGYTF.